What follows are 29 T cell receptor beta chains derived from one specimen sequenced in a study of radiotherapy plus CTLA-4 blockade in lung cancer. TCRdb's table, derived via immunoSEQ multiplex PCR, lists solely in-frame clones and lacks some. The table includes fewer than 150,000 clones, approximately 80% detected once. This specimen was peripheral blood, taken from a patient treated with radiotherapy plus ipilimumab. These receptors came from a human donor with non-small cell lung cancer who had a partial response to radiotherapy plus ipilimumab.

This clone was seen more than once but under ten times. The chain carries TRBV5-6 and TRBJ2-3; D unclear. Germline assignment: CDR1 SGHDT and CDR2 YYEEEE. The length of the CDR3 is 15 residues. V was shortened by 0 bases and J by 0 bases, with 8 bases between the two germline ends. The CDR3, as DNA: TGTGCCAGCAGCTTGGTACTTACTAGCACAGATACGCAGTATTTT. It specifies CASSLVLTSTDTQYF. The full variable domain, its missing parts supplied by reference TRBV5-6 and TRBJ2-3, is DAGVTQSPTHLIKTRGQQVTLRCSPKSGHDTVSWYQQALGQGPQFIFQYYEEEERQRGNFPDRFSGHQFPNYSSELNVNALLLGDSALYLCASSLVLTSTDTQYFGPGTRLTVL.

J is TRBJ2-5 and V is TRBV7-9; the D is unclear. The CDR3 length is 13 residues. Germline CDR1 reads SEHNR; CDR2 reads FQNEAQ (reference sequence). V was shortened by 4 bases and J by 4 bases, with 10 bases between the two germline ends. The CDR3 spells CASSSRYGETQYF. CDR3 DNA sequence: TGTGCCAGCAGCTCCCGATACGGAGAGACCCAGTACTTC.

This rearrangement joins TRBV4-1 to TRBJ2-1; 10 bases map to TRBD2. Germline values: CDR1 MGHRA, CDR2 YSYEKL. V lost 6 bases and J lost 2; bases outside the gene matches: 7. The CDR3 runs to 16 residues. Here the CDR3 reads CASSQTTSGAYNEQFF. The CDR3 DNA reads TGCGCCAGCAGTCAAACAACTAGCGGGGCCTACAATGAGCAGTTCTTC.

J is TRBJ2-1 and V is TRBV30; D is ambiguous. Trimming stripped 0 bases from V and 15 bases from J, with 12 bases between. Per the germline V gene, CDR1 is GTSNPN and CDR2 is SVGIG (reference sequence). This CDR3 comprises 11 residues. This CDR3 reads CAWSVQWALFF. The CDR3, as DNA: TGTGCCTGGAGTGTGCAGTGGGCTCTGTTCTTC.

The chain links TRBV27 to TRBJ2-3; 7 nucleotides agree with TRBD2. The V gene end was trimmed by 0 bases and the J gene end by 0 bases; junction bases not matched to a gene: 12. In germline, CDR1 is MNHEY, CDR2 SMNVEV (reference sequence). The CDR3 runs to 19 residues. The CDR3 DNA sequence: TGTGCCAGCAGTTTATCCCCTTTAGCGGGTCCCACCAGCACAGATACGCAGTATTTT. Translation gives CASSLSPLAGPTSTDTQYF.

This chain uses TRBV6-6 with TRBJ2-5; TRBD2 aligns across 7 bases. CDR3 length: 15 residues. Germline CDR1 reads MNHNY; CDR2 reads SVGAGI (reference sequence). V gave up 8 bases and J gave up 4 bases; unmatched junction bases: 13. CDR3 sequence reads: CASREEGRVGETQYF. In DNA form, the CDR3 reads TGTGCCAGCCGGGAGGAGGGGAGGGTGGGAGAGACCCAGTACTTC.

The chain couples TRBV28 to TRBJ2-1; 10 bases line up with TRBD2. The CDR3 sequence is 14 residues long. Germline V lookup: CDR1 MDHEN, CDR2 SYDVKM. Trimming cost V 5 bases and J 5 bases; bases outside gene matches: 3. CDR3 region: CASSSGRANNEQFF. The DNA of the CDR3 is TGTGCCAGCAGTAGCGGGAGGGCCAACAATGAGCAGTTCTTC.

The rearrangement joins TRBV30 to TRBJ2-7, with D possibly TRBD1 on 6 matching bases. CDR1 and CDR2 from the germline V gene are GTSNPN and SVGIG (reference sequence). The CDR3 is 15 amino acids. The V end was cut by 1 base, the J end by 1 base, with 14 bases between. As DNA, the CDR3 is TGTGCCTGGAGTGAGACAGGTTTAGGGTCCTACGAGCAGTACTTC. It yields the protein CAWSETGLGSYEQYF.

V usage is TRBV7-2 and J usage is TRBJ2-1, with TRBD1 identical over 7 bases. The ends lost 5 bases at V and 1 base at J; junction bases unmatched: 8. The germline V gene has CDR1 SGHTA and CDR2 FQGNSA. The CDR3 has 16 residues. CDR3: CASSRTGQLSYNEQFF. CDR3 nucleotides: TGTGCCAGCAGCCGCACGGGACAGCTTTCCTACAATGAGCAGTTCTTC. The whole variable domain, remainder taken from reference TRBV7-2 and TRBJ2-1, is GAGVSQSPSNKVTEKGKDVELRCDPISGHTALYWYRQSLGQGLEFLIYFQGNSAPDKSGLPSDRFSAERTGGSVSTLTIQRTQQEDSAVYLCASSRTGQLSYNEQFFGPGTRLTVL.

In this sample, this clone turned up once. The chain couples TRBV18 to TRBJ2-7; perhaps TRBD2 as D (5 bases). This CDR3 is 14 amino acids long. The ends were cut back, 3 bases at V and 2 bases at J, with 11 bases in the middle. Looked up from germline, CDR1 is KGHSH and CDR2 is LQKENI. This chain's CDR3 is CASSPPGIPYEQYF. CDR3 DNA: TGTGCCAGCTCACCGCCCGGGATCCCCTACGAGCAGTACTTC.

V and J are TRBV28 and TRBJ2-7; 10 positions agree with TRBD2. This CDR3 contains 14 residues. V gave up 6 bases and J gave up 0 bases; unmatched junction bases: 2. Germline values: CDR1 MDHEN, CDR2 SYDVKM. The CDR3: CASRASGSSYEQYF. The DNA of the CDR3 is TGTGCCAGCAGAGCTAGCGGGAGCTCCTACGAGCAGTACTTC.

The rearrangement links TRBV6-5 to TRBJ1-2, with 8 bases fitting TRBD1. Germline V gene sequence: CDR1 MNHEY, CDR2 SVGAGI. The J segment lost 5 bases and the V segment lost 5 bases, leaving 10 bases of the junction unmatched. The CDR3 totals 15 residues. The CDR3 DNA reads TGTGCCAGCAGTCTTGACATGGGACAGGCATATGGCTACACCTTC. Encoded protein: CASSLDMGQAYGYTF.

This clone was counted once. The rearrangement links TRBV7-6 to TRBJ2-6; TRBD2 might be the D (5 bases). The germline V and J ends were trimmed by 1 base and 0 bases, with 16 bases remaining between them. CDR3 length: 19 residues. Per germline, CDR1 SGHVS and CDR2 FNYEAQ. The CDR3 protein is CASSLEIRGTYSGANVLTF. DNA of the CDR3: TGTGCCAGCAGCTTAGAAATCCGGGGTACCTACTCTGGGGCCAACGTCCTGACTTTC.

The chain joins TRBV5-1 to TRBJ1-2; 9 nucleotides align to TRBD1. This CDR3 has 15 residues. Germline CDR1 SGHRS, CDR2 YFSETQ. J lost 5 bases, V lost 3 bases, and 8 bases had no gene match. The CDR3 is CASSSPPGTGYGYTF. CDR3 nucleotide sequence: TGCGCCAGCAGCTCCCCTCCCGGGACAGGGTATGGCTACACCTTC. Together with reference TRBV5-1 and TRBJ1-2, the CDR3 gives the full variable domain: KAGVTQTPRYLIKTRGQQVTLSCSPISGHRSVSWYQQTPGQGLQFLFEYFSETQRNKGNFPGRFSGRQFSNSRSEMNVSTLELGDSALYLCASSSPPGTGYGYTFGSGTRLTVV.

The CDR3 loop is CAISESGGNTEAFF. Here the CDR3 DNA reads TGTGCCATCAGTGAGTCGGGAGGAAACACTGAAGCTTTCTTT. The V call is TRBV10-3, the J call TRBJ1-1, with unresolved D. The CDR3 spans 14 residues. Trimming removed 0 bases at V and 2 bases at J, with 7 bases between. Germline V gene data show CDR1 as ENHRY and CDR2 as SYGVKD.

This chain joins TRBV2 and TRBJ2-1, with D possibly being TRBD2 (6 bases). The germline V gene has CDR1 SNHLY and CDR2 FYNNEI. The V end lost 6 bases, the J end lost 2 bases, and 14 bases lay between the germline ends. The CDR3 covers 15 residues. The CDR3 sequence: CASRAGSSPYNEQFF. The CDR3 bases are TGTGCCAGCAGAGCCGGGAGCTCCCCCTACAATGAGCAGTTCTTC.

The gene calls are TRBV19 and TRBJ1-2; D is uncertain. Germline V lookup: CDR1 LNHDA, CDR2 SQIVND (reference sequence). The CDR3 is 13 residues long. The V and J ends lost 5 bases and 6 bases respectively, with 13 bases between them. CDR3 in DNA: TGTGCCAGTAGTCCCCCGGGGTCTCATGGCTACACCTTC. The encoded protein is CASSPPGSHGYTF.

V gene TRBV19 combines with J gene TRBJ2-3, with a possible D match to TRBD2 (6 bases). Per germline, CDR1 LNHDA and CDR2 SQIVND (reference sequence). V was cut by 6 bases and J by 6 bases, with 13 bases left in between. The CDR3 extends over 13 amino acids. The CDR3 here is CASRGGGWDTQYF. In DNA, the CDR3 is TGTGCCAGTAGAGGCGGAGGGTGGGATACGCAGTATTTT.

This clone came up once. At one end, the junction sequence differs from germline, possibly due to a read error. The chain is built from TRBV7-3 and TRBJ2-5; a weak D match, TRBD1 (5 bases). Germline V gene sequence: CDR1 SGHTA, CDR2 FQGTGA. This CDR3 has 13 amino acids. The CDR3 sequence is CASSPGYQETQYF. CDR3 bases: TGTGCCAGCAGCCCAGGGTACCAGGAGACCCAGTACTTC.

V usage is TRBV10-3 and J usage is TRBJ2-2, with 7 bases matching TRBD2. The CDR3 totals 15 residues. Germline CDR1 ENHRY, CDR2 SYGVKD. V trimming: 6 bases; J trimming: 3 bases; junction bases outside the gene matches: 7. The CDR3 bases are TGTGCCATCAGGGGGGGGACTCCATACACCGGGGAGCTGTTTTTT. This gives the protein CAIRGGTPYTGELFF.

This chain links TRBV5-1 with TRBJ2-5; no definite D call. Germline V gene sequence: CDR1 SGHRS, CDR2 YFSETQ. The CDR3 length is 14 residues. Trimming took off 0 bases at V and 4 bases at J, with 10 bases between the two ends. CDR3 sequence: CASSLVGSPETQYF. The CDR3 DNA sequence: TGCGCCAGCAGCTTGGTGGGCAGCCCAGAGACCCAGTACTTC.

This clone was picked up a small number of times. The CDR3 here is CAWSHGLDTDTQYF. The DNA for the CDR3 is TGTGCCTGGAGTCATGGACTAGACACAGATACGCAGTATTTT. J is TRBJ2-3 and V is TRBV30; 7 bases map to TRBD2. The CDR3 is made up of 14 amino acids. Germline V gives CDR1 GTSNPN, CDR2 SVGIG (reference sequence). The ends lost 2 bases at V and 2 bases at J; junction bases unmatched: 4.

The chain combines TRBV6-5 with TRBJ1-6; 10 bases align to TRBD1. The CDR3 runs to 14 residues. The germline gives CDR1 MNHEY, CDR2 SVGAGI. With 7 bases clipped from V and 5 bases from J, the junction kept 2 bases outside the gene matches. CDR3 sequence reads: CASTGQGDNSPLHF. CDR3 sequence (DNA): TGTGCCAGCACCGGACAGGGGGATAATTCACCCCTCCACTTT.

The CDR3 reads CSGWGTGQGGQFF. The CDR3 DNA follows: TGCAGCGGATGGGGGACGGGACAGGGAGGGCAGTTCTTC. The genes are TRBV29-1 and TRBJ2-1, with 9 positions matching TRBD1. With V trimmed by 7 bases and J by 12 bases, 13 bases remained unmatched. CDR3 length: 13 amino acids. Germline V gene lookup returns CDR1 SQVTM and CDR2 ANQGSEA.

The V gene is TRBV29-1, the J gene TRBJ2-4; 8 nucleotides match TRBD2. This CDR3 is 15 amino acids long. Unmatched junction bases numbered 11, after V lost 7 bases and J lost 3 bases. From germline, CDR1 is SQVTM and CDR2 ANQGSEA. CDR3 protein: CSGFSTGGGKNIQYF. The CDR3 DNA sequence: TGCAGCGGTTTCTCAACGGGGGGGGGCAAAAACATTCAGTACTTC.

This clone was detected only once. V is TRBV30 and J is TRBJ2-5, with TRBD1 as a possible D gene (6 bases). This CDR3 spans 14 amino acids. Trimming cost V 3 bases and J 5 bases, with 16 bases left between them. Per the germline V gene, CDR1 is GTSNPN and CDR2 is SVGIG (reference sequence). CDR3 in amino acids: CAWRVRGHVETQYF. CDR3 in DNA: TGTGCCTGGAGAGTCAGGGGTCACGTGGAGACCCAGTACTTC.

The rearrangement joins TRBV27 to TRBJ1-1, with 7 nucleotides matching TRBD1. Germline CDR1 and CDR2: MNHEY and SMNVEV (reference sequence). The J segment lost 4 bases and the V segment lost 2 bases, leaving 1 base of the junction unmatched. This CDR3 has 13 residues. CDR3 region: CASSLRDSTEAFF. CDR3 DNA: TGTGCCAGCAGTTTACGGGACAGCACTGAAGCTTTCTTT.

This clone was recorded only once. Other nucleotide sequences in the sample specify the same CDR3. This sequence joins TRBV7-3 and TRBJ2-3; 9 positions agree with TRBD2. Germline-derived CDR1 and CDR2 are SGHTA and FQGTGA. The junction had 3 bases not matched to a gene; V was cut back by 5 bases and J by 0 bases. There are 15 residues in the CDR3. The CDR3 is CASSPLAGSTDTQYF. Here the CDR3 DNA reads TGTGCCAGCAGCCCTCTAGCGGGAAGCACAGATACGCAGTATTTT.

The CDR3 region is CASSIPLSGSPWGELFF. The CDR3, as DNA: TGTGCCAGTAGTATCCCCCTTAGCGGGAGCCCCTGGGGGGAGCTGTTTTTT. The J gene is TRBJ2-2, the V gene TRBV19, with TRBD2 matching 9 bases. Trimming at V came to 3 bases and at J to 8 bases, leaving 13 bases not matched to a gene. The CDR3 totals 17 residues. In germline, CDR1 is LNHDA, CDR2 SQIVND (reference sequence).